Below, 24 T cell receptor beta chains from the same sample are listed, as sequenced in a study of CD8+ T cells in alopecia areata. Documented treatment: oral pan-JAK inhibitor, 5-10 mg twice daily. Once RNA had been extracted, it was reverse transcribed into cDNA to act as the sequencing template. Sequenced by immunoSEQ multiplex PCR; TCRdb stores in-frame clones only, minus some. The repertoire holds over 150,000 clones, with roughly 61% as singletons. Sequencing used CD8+ T cells sorted from blood, obtained at week 24, from a patient treated with tofacitinib. Receptors originate from a human donor with alopecia areata.

This chain joins TRBV5-6 and TRBJ1-2; D is undetermined. The CDR3 is made up of 13 amino acids. Trimming took off 0 bases at V and 4 bases at J, with 7 bases between the two ends. Germline CDR1 is SGHDT and CDR2 is YYEEEE. CDR3 residues: CASSLGSIYGYTF. Here the CDR3 DNA reads TGTGCCAGCAGCTTGGGGTCGATCTATGGCTACACCTTC.

Written as DNA, the CDR3 is TGTGCCAGCAGCACCTCGGACAGGGGGTATCTCACTGAAGCTTTCTTT. Translating it yields CASSTSDRGYLTEAFF. The rearrangement uses TRBV7-2 and TRBJ1-1, with 10 bases lining up with TRBD1. Trimming cost V 5 bases and J 4 bases; bases outside gene matches: 10. The germline CDR1 and CDR2 sequences are SGHTA and FQGNSA. The CDR3 extends over 16 amino acids.

The chain employs TRBV28 and TRBJ2-3; 8 bases agree with TRBD2. Unmatched junction bases numbered 11, after V lost 3 bases and J lost 6 bases. Germline-derived CDR1 and CDR2 are MDHEN and SYDVKM. The CDR3 runs to 16 residues. CDR3 in amino acids: CASSLGSGGSRDTQYF. The CDR3 DNA reads TGTGCCAGCAGTTTGGGCAGCGGGGGATCTCGGGATACGCAGTATTTT. Full variable domain (outside the CDR3, taken from reference TRBV28 and TRBJ2-3): DVKVTQSSRYLVKRTGEKVFLECVQDMDHENMFWYRQDPGLGLRLIYFSYDVKMKEKGDIPEGYSVSREKKERFSLILESASTNQTSMYLCASSLGSGGSRDTQYFGPGTRLTVL.

This clone has a single count. V gene TRBV4-1 combines with J gene TRBJ2-7; D is possibly TRBD1 (6 bases). V was pared by 6 bases and J by 3 bases, with 9 bases between. Germline V gene lookup returns CDR1 MGHRA and CDR2 YSYEKL. The CDR3 covers 12 residues. This chain's CDR3 is CASSGGDYEQYF. In DNA, the CDR3 is TGCGCCAGCAGTGGGGGCGACTACGAGCAGTACTTC.

The chain combines TRBV5-4 with TRBJ1-2, with D perhaps matching TRBD1 (5 bases). The CDR3 sequence is 15 residues long. The V end lost 4 bases, the J end lost 3 bases, and 16 bases lay between the germline ends. Germline loops: CDR1 SGHNT, CDR2 YYREEE (reference sequence). CDR3 bases: TGTGCCAGCAGCCCCACCACAGGATTTGACTATGGCTACACCTTC. It yields the protein CASSPTTGFDYGYTF.

The chain joins TRBV6-1 to TRBJ2-3; D is unresolved. V lost 2 bases and J 2 bases, leaving 14 bases between the germline ends. Germline V gives CDR1 MNHNS, CDR2 SASEGT. This CDR3 is built from 16 residues. The CDR3 reads CASSESRILYTDTQYF. In DNA form, the CDR3 reads TGTGCCAGCAGTGAATCGCGGATATTATACACAGATACGCAGTATTTT.

The gene calls are TRBV6-5 and TRBJ1-2, with a tentative D call TRBD1 (6 bases). The V end lost 0 bases, the J end lost 7 bases, and 12 bases lay between the germline ends. This CDR3 spans 14 amino acids. Germline V gene sequence: CDR1 MNHEY, CDR2 SVGAGI. The DNA of the CDR3 is TGTGCCAGCAGTTACTCGCCAGGGGTTTTTGGCTACACCTTC. It codes for CASSYSPGVFGYTF.

The genes are TRBV15 and TRBJ2-3, with unresolved D. The CDR3 contains 14 residues. V was trimmed by 1 base and J by 1 base, leaving 6 bases between them. Looked up from germline, CDR1 is LNHNV and CDR2 is YYDKDF (reference sequence). CDR3 nucleotide sequence: TGTGCCACCAGCAGAGTTAGGGGCACAGATACGCAGTATTTT. Amino acid sequence: CATSRVRGTDTQYF.

This clone showed up just once. The V and J genes are TRBV10-1 and TRBJ2-7; D possibly corresponds to TRBD1 (5 bases). The CDR3 covers 16 residues. CDR1 is WNHNN, CDR2 SYGVQD, per germline (reference sequence). V shed 3 bases and J shed 0 bases, with 15 bases lying between them. CDR3 region: CASSDSLTGSSYEQYF. The CDR3 DNA is TGCGCCAGCAGTGACAGTCTAACAGGTAGCTCCTACGAGCAGTACTTC.

This chain uses TRBV7-9 with TRBJ1-4; tentatively, D is TRBD1 (5 bases). The V and J ends lost 5 bases and 8 bases respectively, with 12 bases between them. The CDR3 contains 13 residues. The V gene's germline CDR1 is SEHNR and CDR2 FQNEAQ (reference sequence). CDR3 sequence: CASSAGRGEKLFF. CDR3 sequence (DNA): TGTGCCAGCAGCGCCGGTCGGGGCGAAAAACTGTTTTTT.

This chain links TRBV2 with TRBJ1-2, with D unresolved. Per germline, CDR1 SNHLY and CDR2 FYNNEI. Trimming removed 8 bases at V and 6 bases at J, with 16 bases between. The CDR3 is 13 residues long. CDR3 in amino acids: CASEELGYHGYTF. CDR3 coding DNA: TGTGCCAGCGAGGAGCTCGGGTATCATGGCTACACCTTC.

The rearrangement joins TRBV30 to TRBJ2-3, with D perhaps matching TRBD2 (6 bases). Trimming left V 5 bases short and J 1 base short, with 13 bases between. The germline CDR1 and CDR2 sequences are GTSNPN and SVGIG (reference sequence). The CDR3 is made up of 14 amino acids. The CDR3 sequence is CAWQEGVGTDTQYF. The DNA for the CDR3 is TGTGCCTGGCAGGAGGGAGTGGGCACAGATACGCAGTATTTT.

The chain links TRBV9 to TRBJ2-2, with TRBD2 identical over 10 bases. J gave up 4 bases and V 0 bases, and 9 bases lay outside the gene matches. The germline V gene encodes CDR1 SGDLS and CDR2 YYNGEE. CDR3 length: 18 amino acids. This chain's CDR3 is CASSVDMSGGASTGELFF. In DNA, the CDR3 is TGTGCCAGCAGCGTAGATATGAGCGGGGGGGCCTCCACCGGGGAGCTGTTTTTT.

This chain uses TRBV5-1 with TRBJ1-2; 7 bases agree with TRBD1. The CDR3 runs to 15 residues. Germline CDR1 is SGHRS and CDR2 is YFSETQ. V dropped 7 bases and J dropped 1; count of bases not matched to a gene: 10. This CDR3 reads CASLRGRSFNYGYTF. The CDR3, as DNA: TGCGCCAGCCTCAGGGGGAGATCCTTTAACTATGGCTACACCTTC.

The V gene is TRBV29-1, the J gene TRBJ2-2; unclear D gene. V dropped 4 bases and J dropped 5 bases, with 5 bases sitting between them. The germline CDR1 and CDR2 sequences are SQVTM and ANQGSEA. CDR3 length: 11 amino acids. In DNA form, the CDR3 reads TGCAGCGTTGGATGGACCGGGGAGCTGTTTTTT. Its protein product is CSVGWTGELFF.

V gene TRBV9 combines with J gene TRBJ1-6, with D unclear. The germline V gene has CDR1 SGDLS and CDR2 YYNGEE. This CDR3 has 14 residues. The V and J ends lost 3 bases and 7 bases respectively, with 11 bases between them. Here the CDR3 DNA reads TGTGCCAGCAGCGCCCCGGACGGGAATTCACCCCTCCACTTT. Protein sequence: CASSAPDGNSPLHF. Combining the CDR3 with reference TRBV9 and TRBJ1-6 gives the whole variable domain DSGVTQTPKHLITATGQRVTLRCSPRSGDLSVYWYQQSLDQGLQFLIQYYNGEERAKGNILERFSAQQFPDLHSELNLSSLELGDSALYFCASSAPDGNSPLHFGNGTRLTVT.

J is TRBJ2-2 and V is TRBV15; no firm D call. CDR3 length: 13 residues. CDR1 is LNHNV and CDR2 is YYDKDF in the germline V gene (reference sequence). Trimming took 6 bases from V and 3 from J, leaving 8 bases between them. For the CDR3, the DNA is TGTGCCACCAGTTTCGAGTACACCGGGGAGCTGTTTTTT. Residues: CATSFEYTGELFF.

CDR3 in amino acids: CASSGTSIYNEQFF. The CDR3 DNA is TGTGCCAGCAGCGGGACAAGTATTTACAATGAGCAGTTCTTC. This chain links TRBV27 with TRBJ2-1, with a possible D match to TRBD1 (6 bases). The CDR3 has 14 amino acids. V was shortened by 6 bases and J by 4 bases, with 13 bases between the two germline ends. The germline gives CDR1 MNHEY, CDR2 SMNVEV (reference sequence).

This chain uses TRBV7-9 with TRBJ2-2, with 12 bases lining up with TRBD1. V trimming: 5 bases; J trimming: 4 bases; junction bases outside the gene matches: 14. The CDR3 has 19 amino acids. Germline V CDR1 and CDR2: SEHNR, FQNEAQ (reference sequence). CDR3 protein: CASSHPAQGQGATTGELFF. DNA of the CDR3: TGTGCCAGCAGCCATCCTGCCCAGGGACAGGGGGCGACCACCGGGGAGCTGTTTTTT.

This sequence joins TRBV5-6 and TRBJ2-7, with D unclear. Per the germline V gene, CDR1 is SGHDT and CDR2 is YYEEEE. The CDR3 contains 13 residues. V was clipped by 1 base and J by 2 bases, with 7 bases between them. The CDR3 reads CASSLYGPYEQYF. In nucleotides, the CDR3 is TGTGCCAGCAGCTTGTACGGACCCTACGAGCAGTACTTC.

This chain uses TRBV5-1 with TRBJ2-7; 8 nucleotides line up with TRBD1. The CDR3 runs to 14 residues. V gave up 4 bases and J gave up 1 base; unmatched junction bases: 4. The germline V gene has CDR1 SGHRS and CDR2 YFSETQ. CDR3 protein: CASSPDRGSYEQYF. The CDR3 DNA is TGCGCCAGCAGCCCCGACAGGGGTTCCTACGAGCAGTACTTC.

This clone was counted a few times. This sequence joins TRBV14 and TRBJ1-6; D is unresolved. V gave up 1 base and J gave up 14 bases, with 6 bases separating them. The length of the CDR3 is 11 residues. From germline, CDR1 is SGHDN and CDR2 FVKESK. As DNA, the CDR3 is TGTGCCAGCAGCCAAGGGGAGGCCCTCCACTTT. It translates to CASSQGEALHF.

This chain connects TRBV30 to TRBJ1-2, with 8 bases fitting TRBD1. CDR1 and CDR2 (germline): GTSNPN, SVGIG (reference sequence). Trimming cost V 4 bases and J 5 bases; bases outside gene matches: 9. The CDR3 loop spans 14 amino acids. The CDR3 bases are TGTGCCTGGAAAACAGGGGGACCTCGGTATGGCTACACCTTC. Protein: CAWKTGGPRYGYTF.

The rearrangement joins TRBV29-1 to TRBJ2-3; D not resolved. Germline V gives CDR1 SQVTM, CDR2 ANQGSEA. The CDR3 spans 15 residues. Trimming took off 0 bases at V and 2 bases at J, with 12 bases between the two ends. The CDR3 DNA sequence: TGCAGCGTTGAAGATCGTGGCGGCAACACAGATACGCAGTATTTT. This sequence encodes CSVEDRGGNTDTQYF.